This T cell receptor beta chain came from a study of blood T cell repertoires in COVID-19. Per germline, CDR1 SGHRS and CDR2 YFSETQ. Trimming pared 6 bases from V and 5 bases from J, leaving 20 bases between. The length of the CDR3 is 16 residues. Method: immunoSEQ multiplex PCR; TCRdb's copy keeps in-frame clones and lacks some. The sample shows 250,000 to 300,000 clones, roughly 86% of them seen only once. The chain uses TRBV5-1 and TRBJ2-2; D possibly corresponds to TRBD2 (7 bases). The receptor was derived from a woman between 25 and 40 years old who had recovered from COVID-19. The sequenced material came from PBMCs or T cells enriched from blood (not recorded which). CDR3 sequence: CASTPKGGLATGELFF. The CDR3 DNA is TGCGCCAGCACACCGAAGGGGGGGCTGGCTACCGGGGAGCTGTTTTTT.